Included here is one T cell receptor beta chain sequence, with context. What it binds is not known. Profiled with immunoSEQ multiplex PCR; TCRdb holds only in-frame clones, not every one. The sample includes 100,000 or so clones, around 82% seen only once; the top ten take about 3.8%. V shed 4 bases, J shed 5 bases, and the junction held 7 bases outside the gene matches. There are 16 residues in the CDR3. Germline loops: CDR1 LNHDA, CDR2 SQIVND (reference sequence). The data were taken from a study of OX40 agonist ivuxolimab in advanced cancers. At the level of the study: Checkpoint inhibitors had been given previously to 35% to 50% of patients.

Study findings and constraints: In general, CD8+ T cells held more expanded clones than CD4+ did, on average.

The input for sequencing was CD4+ or CD8+ T cells sorted from blood, taken in a trial of the OX40 agonist ivuxolimab. The sequence came from an adult with an advanced solid tumor such as melanoma, head and neck, liver or kidney cancer. This chain connects TRBV19 to TRBJ2-5; 13 nucleotides align to TRBD2. This chain's CDR3 is CASSTGLAGLEETQYF. The DNA for the CDR3 is TGTGCCAGTAGTACGGGACTAGCGGGATTGGAGGAGACCCAGTACTTC.